This T cell receptor (beta chain) was retrieved from a study of cytomegalovirus exposure and HLA in healthy donors. Across the study: An early data release held tens of millions of unique TCRs from HLA-typed donors.

The J segment lost 7 bases and the V segment lost 2 bases, leaving 12 bases of the junction unmatched. The germline CDR1 and CDR2 sequences are SGHKS and YYEKEE (reference sequence). The CDR3 spans 16 residues. The PCR used 60 Vbeta and 13 Jbeta primers. Sequenced by immunoSEQ multiplex PCR; TCRdb stores in-frame clones only, minus some. The sample has approximately 170,000 clones, approximately 75% seen once. Overall study results and limits: In vitro testing confirmed a few CMV-associated chains as specific for CMV antigens. Immune exposure information available was restricted to CMV serostatus. Most TCR sequences were seen very rarely across donors, but some public TCRs occurred in many.

This clone was counted between two and nine times. Its antigen is still unknown. The sample was PBMCs. This chain connects TRBV5-5 to TRBJ1-2; 9 bases are a match to TRBD1. The sequence was obtained from a girl under 18 in good health and CMV-seronegative. The DNA of the CDR3 is TGTGCCAGCAGCTTTTTATTGGGGACAGGGTGGGCTGGCTACACCTTC. It specifies CASSFLLGTGWAGYTF.